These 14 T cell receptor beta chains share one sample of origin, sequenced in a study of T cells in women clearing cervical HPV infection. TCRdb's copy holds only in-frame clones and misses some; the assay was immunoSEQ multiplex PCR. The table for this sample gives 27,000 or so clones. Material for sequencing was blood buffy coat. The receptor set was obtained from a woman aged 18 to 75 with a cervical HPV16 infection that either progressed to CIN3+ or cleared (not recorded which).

The CDR3: CASSPTSGVAKNIQYF. The CDR3 DNA, read in part, is TGTGCCAGCTCACCGACTAGCGGGGTAGCCAAAAACATT. The V and J genes are TRBV18 and TRBJ2-4, with 11 bases matching TRBD2. Read sequence stops 3 residues before the CDR3 end, and the germline J gene provides the missing end. Looked up from germline, CDR1 is KGHSH and CDR2 is LQKENI. V was clipped by 3 bases and J by 0 bases; unmatched bases: 1. The CDR3 covers 16 residues. The full variable domain, with the rest looked up from reference TRBV18 and TRBJ2-4, is NAGVMQNPRHLVRRRGQEARLRCSPMKGHSHVYWYRQLPEEGLKFMVYLQKENIIDESGMPKERFSAEFPKEGPSILRIQQVVRGDSAAYFCASSPTSGVAKNIQYFGAGTRLSVL.

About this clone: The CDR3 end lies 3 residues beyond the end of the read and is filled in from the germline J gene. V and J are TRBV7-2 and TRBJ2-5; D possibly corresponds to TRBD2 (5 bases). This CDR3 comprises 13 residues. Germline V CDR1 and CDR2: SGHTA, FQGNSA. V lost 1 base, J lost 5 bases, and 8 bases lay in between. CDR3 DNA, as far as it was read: TGTGCCAGCAGCTTAGGGACGGGGGAGACC. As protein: CASSLGTGET. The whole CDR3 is CASSLGTGETQYF.

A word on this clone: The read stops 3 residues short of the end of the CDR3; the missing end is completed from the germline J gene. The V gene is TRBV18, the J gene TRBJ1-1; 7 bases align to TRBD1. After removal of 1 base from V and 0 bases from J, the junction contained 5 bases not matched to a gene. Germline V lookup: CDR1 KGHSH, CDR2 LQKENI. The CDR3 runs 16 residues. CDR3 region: CASSPRSGQMNTEAFF. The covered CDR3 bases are TGTGCCAGCTCACCACGGTCGGGACAGATGAACACTGAA.

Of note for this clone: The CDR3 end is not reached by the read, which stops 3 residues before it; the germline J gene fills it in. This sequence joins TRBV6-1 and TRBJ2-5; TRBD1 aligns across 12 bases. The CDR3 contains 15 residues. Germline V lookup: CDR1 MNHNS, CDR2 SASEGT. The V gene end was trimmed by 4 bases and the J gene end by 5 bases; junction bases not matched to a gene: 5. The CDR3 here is CASSVGDRGLETQYF. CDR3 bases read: TGTGCCAGCAGTGTGGGGGACAGGGGGCTTGAGACC.

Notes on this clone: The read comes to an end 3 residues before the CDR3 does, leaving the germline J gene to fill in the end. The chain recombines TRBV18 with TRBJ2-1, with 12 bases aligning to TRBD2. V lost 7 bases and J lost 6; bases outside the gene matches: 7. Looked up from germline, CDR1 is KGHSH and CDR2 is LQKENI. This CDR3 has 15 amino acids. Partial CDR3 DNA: TGTGCCAGCTTCCCTCGGACTAGCGGGACCAATGAG. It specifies CASFPRTSGTNE. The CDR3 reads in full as CASFPRTSGTNEQFF.

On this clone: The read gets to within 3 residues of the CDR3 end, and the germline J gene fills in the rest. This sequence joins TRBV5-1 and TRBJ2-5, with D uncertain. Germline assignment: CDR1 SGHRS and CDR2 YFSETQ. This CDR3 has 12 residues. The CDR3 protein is CASSPERDTQYF. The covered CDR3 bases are TGCGCCAGCAGTCCCGAGCGAGATACC.

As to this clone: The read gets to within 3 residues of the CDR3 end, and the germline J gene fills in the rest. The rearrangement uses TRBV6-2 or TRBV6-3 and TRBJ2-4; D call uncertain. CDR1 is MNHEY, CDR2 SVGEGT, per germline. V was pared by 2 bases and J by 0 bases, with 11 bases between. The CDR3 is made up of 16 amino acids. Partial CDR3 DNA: TGTGCCAGCAGTTACGATTTACTACTAGCCAAAAACATT. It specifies CASSYDLLLAKNI. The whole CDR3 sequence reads CASSYDLLLAKNIQYF.

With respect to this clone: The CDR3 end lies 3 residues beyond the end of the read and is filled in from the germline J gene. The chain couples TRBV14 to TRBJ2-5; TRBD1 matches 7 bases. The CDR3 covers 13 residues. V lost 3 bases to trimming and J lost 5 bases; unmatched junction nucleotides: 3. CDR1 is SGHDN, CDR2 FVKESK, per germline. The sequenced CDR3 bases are TGTGCCAGCAGCCAGTACAGGGGCGAGACC. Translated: CASSQYRGET. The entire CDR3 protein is CASSQYRGETQYF.

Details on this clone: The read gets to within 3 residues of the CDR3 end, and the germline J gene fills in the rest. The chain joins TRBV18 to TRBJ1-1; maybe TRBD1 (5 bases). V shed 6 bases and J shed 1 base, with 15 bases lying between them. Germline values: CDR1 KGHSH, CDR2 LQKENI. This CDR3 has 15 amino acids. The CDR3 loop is CASSLLQGQNTEAFF. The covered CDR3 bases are TGTGCCAGCTCCCTTCTGCAGGGCCAGAACACTGAA. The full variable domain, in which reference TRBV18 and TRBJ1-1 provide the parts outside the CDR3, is NAGVMQNPRHLVRRRGQEARLRCSPMKGHSHVYWYRQLPEEGLKFMVYLQKENIIDESGMPKERFSAEFPKEGPSILRIQQVVRGDSAAYFCASSLLQGQNTEAFFGQGTRLTVV.

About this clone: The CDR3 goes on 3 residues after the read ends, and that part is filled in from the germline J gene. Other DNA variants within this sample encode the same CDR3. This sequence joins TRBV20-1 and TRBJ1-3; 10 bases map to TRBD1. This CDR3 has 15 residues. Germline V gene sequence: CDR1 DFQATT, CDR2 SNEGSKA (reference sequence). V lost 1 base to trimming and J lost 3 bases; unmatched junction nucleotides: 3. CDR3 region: CSARVDRGVGNTIYF. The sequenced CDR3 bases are TGCAGTGCTAGAGTGGACAGGGGGGTTGGAAACACC.

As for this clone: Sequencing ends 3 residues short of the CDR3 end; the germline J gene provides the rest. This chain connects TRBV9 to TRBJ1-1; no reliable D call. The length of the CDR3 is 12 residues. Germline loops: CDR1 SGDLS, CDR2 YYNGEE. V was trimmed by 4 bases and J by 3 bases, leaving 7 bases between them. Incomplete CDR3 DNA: TGTGCCAGCAGCCTCGGGGACACTGAA. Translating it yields CASSLGDTE. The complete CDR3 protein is CASSLGDTEAFF.

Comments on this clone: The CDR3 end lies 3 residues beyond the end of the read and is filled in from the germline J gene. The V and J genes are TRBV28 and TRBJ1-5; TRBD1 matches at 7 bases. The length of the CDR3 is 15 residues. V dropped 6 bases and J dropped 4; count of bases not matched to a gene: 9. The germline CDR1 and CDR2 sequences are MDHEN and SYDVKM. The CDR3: CASSLGGTANQPQHF. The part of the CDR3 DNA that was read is TGTGCCAGCAGCTTAGGGGGGACAGCGAATCAGCCC.

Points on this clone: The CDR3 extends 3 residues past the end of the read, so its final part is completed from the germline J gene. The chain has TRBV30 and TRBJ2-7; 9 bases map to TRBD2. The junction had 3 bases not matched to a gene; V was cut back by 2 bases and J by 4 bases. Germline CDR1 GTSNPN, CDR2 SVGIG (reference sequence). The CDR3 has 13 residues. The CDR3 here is CAWSPLAGYEQYF. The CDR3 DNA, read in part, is TGTGCCTGGAGTCCGCTAGCGGGATACGAG.

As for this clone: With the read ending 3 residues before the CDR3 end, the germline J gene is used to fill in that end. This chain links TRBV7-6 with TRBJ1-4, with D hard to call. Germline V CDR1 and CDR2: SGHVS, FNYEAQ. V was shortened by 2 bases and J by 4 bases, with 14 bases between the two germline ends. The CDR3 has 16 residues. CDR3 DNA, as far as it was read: TGTGCCAGCAGCTTAACCCGGGGATGGGATAATGAAAAA. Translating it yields CASSLTRGWDNEK. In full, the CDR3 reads CASSLTRGWDNEKLFF.